A selection of T cell receptor beta chains follows, all from one sample in a study of blood T cell repertoires in COVID-19. Generated by immunoSEQ multiplex PCR, the TCRdb table keeps only in-frame clones and is missing some. Of approximately 240,000 clones in the sample, around nine tenths were seen once. The sequencing sample was made of peripheral blood. The receptors derive from a woman in her thirties or forties who had recovered from COVID-19. Each CDR3 is given with its conserved first and last residue. A D gene is named only where the DNA matches it firmly. The listing skips clone size in some rows; elsewhere it reads once, few, many or a size class.

clone_size | j_call | v_call | d_call | cdr3_aa | cdr3_nt
NA | TRBJ2-3 | TRBV7-8 | TRBD2 | CASSNPRDYSTDTQYF | TGTGCCAGCAGCAACCCCCGGGACTATAGCACAGATACGCAGTATTTT
NA | TRBJ2-2 | TRBV7-9 | NA | CASSLVQTNTGELFF | TGTGCCAGCAGCTTAGTGCAGACGAACACCGGGGAGCTGTTTTTT
NA | TRBJ2-1 | TRBV18 | NA | CASSPTDYNEQFF | TGTGCCAGCTCACCTACTGACTACAATGAGCAGTTCTTC
NA | TRBJ1-5 | TRBV19 | TRBD1 | CASSKGQRSNQPQHF | TGTGCCAGTAGTAAGGGACAGAGAAGTAATCAGCCCCAGCATTTT
NA | TRBJ1-4 | TRBV5-4 | NA | CASSRTGTNEKLFF | TGTGCCAGCAGCAGGACGGGGACTAATGAAAAACTGTTTTTT
few | TRBJ2-2 | TRBV15 | TRBD1 | CATSKDRRTTGELFF | TGTGCCACCAGCAAGGACAGGCGGACCACCGGGGAGCTGTTTTTT
NA | TRBJ2-1 | TRBV30 | TRBD2 | CAWSPRTSGPNEQFF | TGTGCCTGGAGTCCCAGGACTAGCGGCCCTAATGAGCAGTTCTTC
once | TRBJ2-1 | TRBV5-4 | NA | CASSPDTAGRNEQFF | TGTGCCAGCAGCCCGGACACCGCTGGGCGGAATGAGCAGTTCTTC
NA | TRBJ2-2 | TRBV5-5 | TRBD1 | CASSWTGQRELFF | TGTGCCAGCAGCTGGACAGGGCAGCGGGAGCTGTTTTTT
NA | TRBJ2-1 | TRBV18 | NA | CASSKGRTNNEQFF | TGTGCCAGCTCAAAAGGGAGGACTAACAATGAGCAGTTCTTC